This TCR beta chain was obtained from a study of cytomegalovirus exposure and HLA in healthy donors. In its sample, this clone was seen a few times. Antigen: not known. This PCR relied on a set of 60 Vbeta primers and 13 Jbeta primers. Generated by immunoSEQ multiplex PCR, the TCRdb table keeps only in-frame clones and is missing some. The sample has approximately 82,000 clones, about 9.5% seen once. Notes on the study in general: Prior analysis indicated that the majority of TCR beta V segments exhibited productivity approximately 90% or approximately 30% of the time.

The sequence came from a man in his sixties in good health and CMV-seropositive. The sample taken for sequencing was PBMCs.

The CDR3 loop reads CASSLFPDRGFNEQFF. For the CDR3, the DNA is TGTGCCAGCAGTTTATTCCCGGACAGGGGTTTCAATGAGCAGTTCTTC. The chain combines TRBV27 with TRBJ2-1, with TRBD1 matching over 9 bases. CDR1 MNHEY and CDR2 SMNVEV come from the germline V gene (reference sequence). The ends lost 1 base at V and 6 bases at J; junction bases unmatched: 7. The CDR3 length is 16 residues.